This T cell receptor (beta chain) was documented in a study of CD8 T cells in Susac syndrome. V lost 0 bases and J lost 2; bases outside the gene matches: 1. Germline V gene lookup returns CDR1 MNHEY and CDR2 SVGEGT. CDR3 size: 14 residues. CD8+ and CD4+ T cells circulating in blood were sequenced for TCR beta. Random-hexamer reverse transcription was applied to about 0.45 to 1 ug RNA. The method of amplification for TCR beta CDR3 was immunoSEQ multiplex PCR, covering 54 Vbeta and 13 Jbeta. TCRdb fed the immunoSEQ multiplex PCR reads into MiXCR, producing one record per CDR3 protein. The sample contains around 270,000 distinct CDR3 sequences, over 75% of which appear only once.

The material sequenced was CD8+ T cells from PBMCs. The sequence was obtained from a human donor with multiple sclerosis. The chain uses TRBV6-2 or TRBV6-3 and TRBJ2-7, with 7 bases lining up with TRBD1. The chain's CDR3 is CASSYSDRAYEQYF. DNA for the CDR3: TGTGCCAGCAGTTACTCCGACAGGGCCTACGAGCAGTACTTC.